This T cell receptor (beta chain) was sequenced in a study of human T cells and chemical hapten exposure. About this clonotype itself: The antigen is not known.

The sample's time point: healthy volunteer bleed at 6 weeks. Someone pulled total RNA out of unfractionated whole blood. It was the library that attached unique molecular identifiers to individual cDNA molecules. TCRdb reprocessed the RACE reads with MiXCR, giving one entry per CDR3 protein. The sample carries under 90,000 distinct CDR3 sequences, over 8.5% recorded once. Germline lookup yields CDR1 SGHNT and CDR2 YYREEE (reference sequence). The CDR3 totals 15 residues. The V end lost 5 bases, the J end lost 4 bases, and 16 bases lay between the germline ends. Whole-study results and caveats: TCRs at high frequency, those above 1 in 1000, did not change with DPC sensitization.

The sequence came from a male donor in good health. Some clones in this sample may be carry-over from other donors' samples. The specimen sequenced was whole blood. This chain connects TRBV5-4 to TRBJ2-1, with a tentative D call TRBD1 (7 bases). CDR3 sequence (DNA): TGTGCCAGCAGGGGGGCAGGGGGGTTTTACAATGAGCAGTTCTTC. Amino acid sequence: CASRGAGGFYNEQFF.